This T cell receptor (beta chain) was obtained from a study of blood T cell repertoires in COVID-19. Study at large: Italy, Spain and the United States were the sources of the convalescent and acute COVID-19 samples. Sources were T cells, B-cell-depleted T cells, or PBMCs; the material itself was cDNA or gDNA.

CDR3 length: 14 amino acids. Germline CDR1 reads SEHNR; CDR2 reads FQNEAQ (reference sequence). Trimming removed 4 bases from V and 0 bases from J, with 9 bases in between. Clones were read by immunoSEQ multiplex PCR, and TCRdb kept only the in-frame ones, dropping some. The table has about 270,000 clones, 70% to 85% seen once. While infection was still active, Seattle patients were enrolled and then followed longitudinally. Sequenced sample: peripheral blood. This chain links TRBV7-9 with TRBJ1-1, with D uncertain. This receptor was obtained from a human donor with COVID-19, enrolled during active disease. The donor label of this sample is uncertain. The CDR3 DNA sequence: TGTGCCAGCAGCTCCACAGTCATGAACACTGAAGCTTTCTTT. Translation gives CASSSTVMNTEAFF.